This TCR beta chain derives from a study of molecular identifiers for immune sequencing clone quantification. Points from the study as a whole: In a background of around 1 million naive cells, spiked Jurkat TCR RNA from one cell was reportedly detectable.

This clonotype was seen repeatedly, ten times or more. Its cognate antigen is unknown. A single record per CDR3 protein comes from TCRdb applying MiXCR to the PCR reads. Of just under 650,000 distinct CDR3 sequences detected, nearly 20% appear once; the ten largest clones hold roughly 0.85%. There are 16 residues in the CDR3. Trimming cost V 1 base and J 4 bases, with 16 bases left between them. Germline loops: CDR1 SGHRS, CDR2 YFSETQ. The sample was naive CD8+ T cells from blood, with Jurkat cell RNA spiked in. Described subset: FACS-sorted CD8+CD4-CCR7+CD45RA+ naive T cells. The sequence was obtained from a human donor in good health. Some libraries in this study had Jurkat cell RNA spiked in. The chain combines TRBV5-1 with TRBJ2-3, with D perhaps matching TRBD2 (6 bases). CDR3 in amino acids: CASSLNEGGMADTQYF. The CDR3 DNA is TGCGCCAGCAGCTTGAACGAGGGAGGAATGGCAGATACGCAGTATTTT.